The T cell receptor beta chain under discussion was sequenced for a study of blood T cell repertoires in COVID-19. Turning to the study itself: Nucleic acid was either cDNA or gDNA, and it came from T cells, B-cell-depleted T cells, or PBMCs.

Some clones are missing from TCRdb's copy, which holds only in-frame ones; the method was immunoSEQ multiplex PCR. The repertoire has 90,000 to 150,000 clones, over 65% of them found once; the top ten carry under 1%. Germline V gene sequence: CDR1 MDHEN, CDR2 SYDVKM. The CDR3 runs to 14 residues. Between the trimmed V and J ends, which lost 5 bases and 5 bases, there was a span of 13 bases. Sequencing was performed on peripheral blood. The chain links TRBV28 to TRBJ2-1, with D perhaps TRBD1 (6 bases). The origin of this receptor is a human donor with acute or convalescent COVID-19. The donor label of this sample is uncertain. In DNA, the CDR3 is TGTGCCAGCAGTCCCCGGACAGAGAACAATGAGCAGTTCTTC. The encoded protein is CASSPRTENNEQFF.